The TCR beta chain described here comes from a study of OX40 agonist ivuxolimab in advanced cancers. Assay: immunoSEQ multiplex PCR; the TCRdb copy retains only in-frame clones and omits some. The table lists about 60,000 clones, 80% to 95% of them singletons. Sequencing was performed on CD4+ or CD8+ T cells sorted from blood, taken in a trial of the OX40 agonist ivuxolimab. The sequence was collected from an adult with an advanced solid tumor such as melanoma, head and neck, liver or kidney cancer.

CDR3 in DNA: TGTGCCAGCACGACAGGGGGCTTTTATGGCTACACCTTC. This sequence encodes CASTTGGFYGYTF. This sequence joins TRBV25-1 and TRBJ1-2, with 10 bases aligning to TRBD1. Germline V CDR1 and CDR2: MGHDK, SYGVNS. J gave up 5 bases and V 7 bases, and 4 bases lay outside the gene matches. The CDR3 loop spans 13 amino acids.